A single sample gave rise to the 14 T cell receptor beta chains below, sequenced in a study of T cells in Graves' hyperthyroidism and ophthalmopathy. Amplified TCR beta CDR3 regions came from RNA transcripts. First-round RT-PCR targeting the TCR CDR3 was performed with the HTBI primer set. TCRdb passed the multiplex PCR reads through MiXCR, listing each CDR3 protein once. The table lists a few hundred thousand distinct CDR3 sequences, about 19% of them singletons. Sequences were obtained from blood. The receptor source for this set is a man over 45 with Graves' ophthalmopathy.

This clonotype was detected a few times. This chain links TRBV5-4 with TRBJ2-1; 14 nucleotides match TRBD2. The germline V gene encodes CDR1 SGHNT and CDR2 YYREEE (reference sequence). Germline trimming cut 0 bases from V and 7 bases from J; bases unmatched to any gene: 6. This CDR3 spans 17 amino acids. Written as DNA, the CDR3 is TGTGCCAGCAGCTTGGCCAAGACTAGCGGGAGGGGTAATGAGCAGTTCTTC. Protein product: CASSLAKTSGRGNEQFF.

The table lists this clonotype with many counts. V usage is TRBV27 and J usage is TRBJ2-5; TRBD2 agrees at 8 bases. V was clipped by 0 bases and J by 5 bases; unmatched bases: 11. This CDR3 has 17 amino acids. The V gene's germline CDR1 is MNHEY and CDR2 SMNVEV (reference sequence). The CDR3 sequence: CASSLSNPSGSRETQYF. DNA for the CDR3: TGTGCCAGCAGTTTATCGAACCCAAGCGGGAGTCGGGAGACCCAGTACTTC.

The chain recombines TRBV19 with TRBJ2-1, with D possibly called TRBD1 or TRBD2 (7 bases each). Trimming removed 7 bases from V and 1 base from J, with 17 bases in between. This CDR3 contains 16 residues. Looked up from germline, CDR1 is LNHDA and CDR2 is SQIVND (reference sequence). The CDR3 DNA sequence: TGTGCCAGTACAGTCTCAGGGGGGGGATCCTACAATGAGCAGTTCTTC. Translating gives CASTVSGGGSYNEQFF.

This clonotype was seen at least ten times. J is TRBJ1-5 and V is TRBV6-1; D may be TRBD1 (6 bases). With 6 bases removed from V and 4 bases from J, the gap between germline ends came to 22 bases. Germline loops: CDR1 MNHNS, CDR2 SASEGT. There are 17 residues in the CDR3. CDR3 amino acids: CASSTPGGRGQNQPQHF. CDR3 coding DNA: TGTGCCAGCAGCACACCCGGGGGCAGGGGCCAAAATCAGCCCCAGCATTTT.

The chain uses TRBV6-2 or TRBV6-3 and TRBJ1-1, with 8 bases fitting TRBD1. Trimming at V came to 6 bases and at J to 4 bases, leaving 10 bases not matched to a gene. Germline V gene sequence: CDR1 MNHEY, CDR2 SVGEGT. This CDR3 region has 15 residues. CDR3 sequence: CASSSGQGGSTEAFF. The CDR3, as DNA: TGTGCCAGCAGCTCAGGACAGGGCGGGAGCACTGAAGCTTTCTTT.

This clonotype has more than one count but fewer than ten. The rearrangement joins TRBV6-2 or TRBV6-3 to TRBJ2-3; 10 bases are a match to TRBD2. CDR1 and CDR2 (germline): MNHEY, SVGEGT. The CDR3 contains 15 residues. The V gene end was trimmed by 2 bases and the J gene end by 9 bases; junction bases not matched to a gene: 8. In DNA, the CDR3 is TGTGCCAGCAGTTACCATACTAGCGGGAAAGAGACGCAGTATTTT. Protein sequence: CASSYHTSGKETQYF.

This clonotype was detected a few times. The rearrangement joins TRBV5-1 to TRBJ1-1; D is ambiguous. The CDR3 has 14 amino acids. Trimming took off 1 base at V and 3 bases at J, with 10 bases between the two ends. Germline-derived CDR1 and CDR2 are SGHRS and YFSETQ. This CDR3 is CASSLSEYYTEAFF. The CDR3 DNA is TGCGCCAGCAGCTTGTCCGAGTACTACACTGAAGCTTTCTTT.

The rearrangement links TRBV7-6 to TRBJ2-2; TRBD1 or TRBD2 may be the D gene (5 bases each). CDR3 length: 13 amino acids. In germline, CDR1 is SGHVS, CDR2 FNYEAQ. Deletions cut 5 bases from V and 7 bases from J, with 11 bases between. The CDR3 is CASSPGTYGELFF. The CDR3 DNA sequence: TGTGCCAGCAGCCCGGGGACGTACGGGGAGCTGTTTTTT.

In this sample, this clonotype turned up a few times. The V gene is TRBV24-1, the J gene TRBJ2-1; TRBD1 aligns across 8 bases. The J segment lost 6 bases and the V segment lost 6 bases, leaving 3 bases of the junction unmatched. The germline gives CDR1 KGHDR, CDR2 SFDVKD. The length of the CDR3 is 13 residues. The CDR3 here is CATSPRGLNEQFF. The CDR3 bases are TGTGCCACCAGTCCCAGGGGGCTCAATGAGCAGTTCTTC.

This clonotype was counted only a few times. The genes are TRBV7-9 and TRBJ2-7; D gene unclear. V was cut by 1 base and J by 6 bases, with 7 bases left in between. This CDR3 spans 12 amino acids. Germline assignment: CDR1 SEHNR and CDR2 FQNEAQ (reference sequence). The DNA of the CDR3 is TGTGCCAGCAGCTTAGTGGCAGGCGAGCAGTACTTC. Its protein product is CASSLVAGEQYF. The whole variable domain, remainder taken from reference TRBV7-9 and TRBJ2-7, is DTGVSQNPRHKITKRGQNVTFRCDPISEHNRLYWYRQTLGQGPEFLTYFQNEAQLEKSRLLSDRFSAERPKGSFSTLEIQRTEQGDSAMYLCASSLVAGEQYFGPGTRLTVT.

This clonotype was recorded many times. The V gene is TRBV5-1, the J gene TRBJ1-6; 8 nucleotides match TRBD1. CDR1 is SGHRS, CDR2 YFSETQ, per germline. CDR3 length: 15 residues. J was trimmed by 11 bases and V by 4 bases; bases with no gene match: 11. CDR3 in DNA: TGCGCCAGCAGCCTGACCGGACAGGGATTTGCACCCCTCCACTTT. Translating gives CASSLTGQGFAPLHF.

This clonotype has ten or more counts. The rearrangement uses TRBV6-1 and TRBJ2-7; the match to TRBD1 covers 7 bases. CDR3 size: 14 residues. Germline CDR1 MNHNS, CDR2 SASEGT. Trimming at V came to 6 bases and at J to 0 bases, leaving 5 bases not matched to a gene. The CDR3 protein is CASSPGTASYEQYF. The CDR3 DNA reads as TGTGCCAGCAGCCCCGGGACAGCCTCCTACGAGCAGTACTTC.

A few counts support this clonotype. J is TRBJ2-7 and V is TRBV30; D is ambiguous. V gave up 5 bases and J gave up 0 bases, with 23 bases separating them. The V gene's germline CDR1 is GTSNPN and CDR2 SVGIG (reference sequence). The CDR3 consists of 17 residues. CDR3 sequence: CAWGPPPPPGSSYEQYF. The CDR3 DNA reads TGTGCCTGGGGGCCCCCCCCGCCCCCAGGCAGCTCCTACGAGCAGTACTTC.

The genes are TRBV6-4 and TRBJ2-2; D is perhaps TRBD1 (5 bases). Germline loops: CDR1 MRHNA, CDR2 SNTAGT. The CDR3 is 15 residues long. Between the trimmed V and J ends, which lost 0 bases and 6 bases, there was a span of 11 bases. The CDR3 is CASSDSQGGAGELFF. The CDR3 DNA is TGTGCCAGCAGTGACTCCCAGGGTGGAGCCGGGGAGCTGTTTTTT.